These T cell receptor beta chains were read from a single sample in a study of cytomegalovirus exposure and HLA in healthy donors. Assay used: immunoSEQ multiplex PCR; TCRdb lists only in-frame clones, some missing. In the table there are some 200,000 clones, roughly three quarters of which are singletons. Sequenced sample: PBMCs. The receptors derive from a woman aged 45 to 65 in good health and CMV-seronegative. Both conserved end residues are part of each CDR3. The order of the fields is clone size, V gene, J gene, D gene, CDR3 protein, CDR3 DNA. A D gene is named only where the DNA matches it firmly. Clone size is shown for a subset of rows, as once, few, many or a class of expanded clone.

>NA|TRBV19|TRBJ2-7|TRBD1
CASQPDRASRQYF
TGTGCCAGCCAGCCGGACAGGGCCTCGCGGCAGTACTTC
>NA|TRBV28|TRBJ2-3|NA
CASIAWGELPLDTQYF
TGTGCCAGCATCGCCTGGGGGGAGCTTCCTTTGGATACGCAGTATTTT
>few|TRBV5-1|TRBJ2-7|TRBD1
CASSLDSGGKSYEQYF
TGCGCCAGCAGCTTGGATTCAGGGGGTAAATCCTACGAGCAGTACTTC
>NA|TRBV4-1|TRBJ2-3|TRBD2
CASSRISGGYTDTQYF
TGCGCCAGCAGCCGGATAAGCGGGGGGTACACAGATACGCAGTATTTT
>NA|TRBV7-9|TRBJ2-1|TRBD2
CASSLGLGFRDEQFF
TGTGCCAGCAGCTTGGGACTAGGGTTCAGGGATGAGCAGTTCTTC
>NA|TRBV18|TRBJ2-7|NA
CASSPLTGQGSYEQYF
TGTGCCAGCTCACCTCTGACGGGGCAGGGGTCCTACGAGCAGTACTTC
>NA|TRBV28|TRBJ2-7|TRBD1
CASSNSGTANYEQYF
TGTGCCAGCAGCAATTCCGGGACAGCGAATTACGAGCAGTACTTC
>NA|TRBV11-3|TRBJ2-1|TRBD1
CASSLGYWGQGFNEQFF
TGTGCCAGCAGCTTAGGTTACTGGGGACAGGGCTTCAATGAGCAGTTCTTC
>NA|TRBV28|TRBJ1-1|NA
CASSLLGTGTEAFF
TGTGCCAGCAGTTTATTGGGTACGGGCACTGAAGCTTTCTTT
>NA|TRBV19|TRBJ2-3|TRBD1
CASWRGQGITGTQYF
TGTGCCAGTTGGAGAGGACAGGGGATCACAGGTACGCAGTATTTT
>NA|TRBV15|TRBJ1-4|TRBD1
CATSRAGQGLAATNEKLFF
TGTGCCACCAGCAGAGCTGGACAGGGTTTGGCTGCAACTAATGAAAAACTGTTTTTT
>NA|TRBV14|TRBJ2-1|TRBD1
CASSLVQGSYNEQFF
TGTGCCAGCAGCCTAGTACAGGGGAGTTACAATGAGCAGTTCTTC
>NA|TRBV7-9|TRBJ2-5|TRBD1
CASSEQTGGGETQYF
TGTGCCAGCAGCGAACAGACAGGGGGCGGGGAGACCCAGTACTTC
>NA|TRBV2|TRBJ2-1|NA
CASRGLPGGEQFF
TGTGCCAGCAGGGGACTGCCTGGGGGTGAGCAGTTCTTC
>NA|TRBV5-6|TRBJ1-6|TRBD1
CASSVLRYRGRTYNSPLHF
TGTGCCAGCAGCGTACTGAGATACAGGGGTAGGACCTATAATTCACCCCTCCACTTT
>NA|TRBV4-3|TRBJ1-6|NA
CASSQDARYNSPLHF
TGCGCCAGCAGCCAAGATGCCAGGTATAATTCACCCCTCCACTTT
>NA|TRBV6-5|TRBJ2-7|TRBD2
CASSYFVAGGSYEQYF
TGTGCCAGCAGTTACTTTGTAGCGGGAGGATCCTACGAGCAGTACTTC
>NA|TRBV2|TRBJ1-2|NA
CASSATRNYGYTF
TGTGCCAGCAGTGCGACACGAAACTATGGCTACACCTTC
>once|TRBV18|TRBJ2-1|TRBD2
CASSRRGGEGYYNEQFF
TGTGCCAGCTCAAGACGGGGAGGGGAAGGCTACTACAATGAGCAGTTCTTC
>NA|TRBV5-1|TRBJ1-2|TRBD1
CASSAGTGGGYTF
TGCGCCAGCAGCGCCGGGACAGGGGGCGGCTACACCTTC